These 27 T cell receptor beta chains originate from one sample sequenced in a study of T cell responses to AZD1222 COVID-19 vaccine. Repertoires were generated with immunoSEQ multiplex PCR, while TCRdb's copy carries only in-frame clones and drops some. The sample consists of 85,000 to 120,000 clones, about nine tenths of them appearing once. The sample consisted of peripheral blood, taken on day 0 of AZD1222 vaccination. The receptor source for this set is an adult in good health.

The rearrangement uses TRBV9 and TRBJ2-5; TRBD2 matches at 7 bases. The CDR3 totals 17 residues. V was pared by 0 bases and J by 2 bases, with 10 bases of the junction left unmatched. Germline lookup yields CDR1 SGDLS and CDR2 YYNGEE. The CDR3 DNA reads TGTGCCAGCAGCGTAGCGTCCTGGGGCGGGGGTCAAGAGACCCAGTACTTC. Its protein product is CASSVASWGGGQETQYF.

This clone has a single count. The chain joins TRBV14 to TRBJ2-3; 12 bases match TRBD2. The ends lost 1 base at V and 4 bases at J; junction bases unmatched: 3. The germline V gene has CDR1 SGHDN and CDR2 FVKESK. There are 16 residues in the CDR3. In nucleotides, the CDR3 is TGTGCCAGCAGCCAAGGGACTAGCGGGACGTCAGATACGCAGTATTTT. Translating gives CASSQGTSGTSDTQYF.

The V and J genes are TRBV7-2 and TRBJ2-3, with 8 nucleotides matching TRBD1. The CDR3 runs 17 residues. The J segment lost 3 bases and the V segment lost 0 bases, leaving 8 bases of the junction unmatched. Germline V CDR1 and CDR2: SGHTA, FQGNSA. CDR3 bases: TGTGCCAGCAGCTTAGCCTTGACAGGGGCGAGTACAGATACGCAGTATTTT. Its protein is CASSLALTGASTDTQYF.

This CDR3 is CASSSPGSTEAFF. The CDR3 nucleotides read TGTGCCAGCAGTAGCCCGGGGAGCACTGAAGCTTTCTTT. This chain uses TRBV6-2 or TRBV6-3 with TRBJ1-1, with D uncertain. The germline V and J ends were trimmed by 5 bases and 4 bases, with 11 bases remaining between them. Germline V gives CDR1 MNHEY, CDR2 SVGEGT. The CDR3 covers 13 residues.

The chain has TRBV19 and TRBJ1-2; maybe TRBD1 (5 bases). Trimming took off 5 bases at V and 4 bases at J, with 8 bases between the two ends. CDR1 LNHDA and CDR2 SQIVND come from the germline V gene (reference sequence). This CDR3 contains 12 residues. The CDR3 loop reads CASSLTVYGYTF. The CDR3 DNA sequence: TGTGCCAGTAGTCTGACAGTCTATGGCTACACCTTC.

The chain has TRBV9 and TRBJ1-5; 8 bases match TRBD1. There are 13 residues in the CDR3. CDR1 is SGDLS, CDR2 YYNGEE, per germline. V shed 3 bases and J 5 bases; nucleotides not matched to a gene: 1. Written as DNA, the CDR3 is TGTGCCAGCAGCGGACAGGGGCATCAGCCCCAGCATTTT. This encodes CASSGQGHQPQHF.

The chain couples TRBV7-9 to TRBJ2-2; D gene uncertain. Germline CDR1 and CDR2: SEHNR and FQNEAQ (reference sequence). V dropped 0 bases and J dropped 3 bases, with 5 bases sitting between them. CDR3 length: 14 amino acids. The CDR3 sequence is CASSLALHTGELFF. The DNA for the CDR3 is TGTGCCAGCAGCTTAGCGCTACACACCGGGGAGCTGTTTTTT.

This clone was seen more than once but under ten times. The chain combines TRBV19 with TRBJ2-3; a weak D match, TRBD1 (6 bases). Trimming removed 2 bases at V and 2 bases at J, with 8 bases between. The germline V gene has CDR1 LNHDA and CDR2 SQIVND (reference sequence). The CDR3 length is 14 residues. The DNA of the CDR3 is TGTGCCAGTAGTATACAGGGGAACACAGATACGCAGTATTTT. It specifies CASSIQGNTDTQYF.

V and J are TRBV3-1 (or the pseudogene TRBV3-2) and TRBJ2-2; possibly TRBD2 for D (7 bases). V lost 4 bases and J lost 5, with 11 bases in between. In germline, CDR1 is LGHDT, CDR2 YNNKEL (reference sequence). This CDR3 region has 14 residues. CDR3 in DNA: TGTGCCAGCAGCCGTAGGGGGGGGACCGGGGAGCTGTTTTTT. Translating it yields CASSRRGGTGELFF.

The rearrangement uses TRBV20-1 and TRBJ1-2; 8 nucleotides match TRBD1. V lost 3 bases, J lost 3 bases, and 6 bases stayed unmatched. CDR1 DFQATT and CDR2 SNEGSKA come from the germline V gene (reference sequence). The CDR3 sequence is 14 residues long. Here the CDR3 DNA reads TGCAGTGCTAGTCCCCCACAGGGGGACTATGGCTACACCTTC. Translation: CSASPPQGDYGYTF.

The chain joins TRBV6-5 to TRBJ1-2; D not resolved. Trimming took off 2 bases at V and 4 bases at J, with 14 bases between the two ends. Germline loops: CDR1 MNHEY, CDR2 SVGAGI. The CDR3 totals 15 residues. This CDR3 is CASSYASNRRYGYTF. CDR3 nucleotides: TGTGCCAGCAGTTACGCATCGAACAGACGCTATGGCTACACCTTC.

The V call is TRBV6-6, the J call TRBJ2-3; 8 positions match TRBD2. There are 13 residues in the CDR3. V lost 7 bases and J lost 4; bases outside the gene matches: 4. Germline CDR1 reads MNHNY; CDR2 reads SVGAGI (reference sequence). This chain's CDR3 is CASNQREPDTQYF. The CDR3 DNA sequence: TGTGCCAGCAACCAGCGGGAGCCAGATACGCAGTATTTT.

The CDR3 is CASWGGGINYEQYF. CDR3 nucleotide sequence: TGTGCCAGTTGGGGGGGCGGGATTAACTACGAGCAGTACTTC. V gene TRBV28 combines with J gene TRBJ2-7, with D possibly TRBD2 on 7 matching bases. The V end was cut by 9 bases, the J end by 3 bases, with 18 bases between. Germline V gene lookup returns CDR1 MDHEN and CDR2 SYDVKM. The CDR3 has 14 residues.

The chain joins TRBV12-3 or TRBV12-4 to TRBJ1-5; D is ambiguous. CDR3 size: 12 residues. The V end was cut by 0 bases, the J end by 11 bases, with 8 bases between. The CDR3 loop is CASSLAGKTQHF. In nucleotides, the CDR3 is TGTGCCAGCAGTTTAGCGGGCAAAACCCAGCATTTT.

V usage is TRBV11-3 and J usage is TRBJ1-5; D is perhaps TRBD1 (5 bases). V was trimmed by 6 bases and J by 0 bases, leaving 12 bases between them. The CDR3 extends over 15 amino acids. Germline lookup yields CDR1 SGHNT and CDR2 YENEEA. The CDR3 sequence: CASRPGLSSNQPQHF. The CDR3 nucleotides are TGTGCCAGCAGGCCGGGACTTAGTAGCAATCAGCCCCAGCATTTT.

This chain connects TRBV11-2 to TRBJ2-7; D gene ambiguous. Looked up from germline, CDR1 is SGHAT and CDR2 is FQNNGV. CDR3 size: 14 residues. Between the trimmed V and J ends, which lost 0 bases and 2 bases, there was a span of 8 bases. In DNA form, the CDR3 reads TGTGCCAGCAGCTTAGAGCCAGCACCCTACGAGCAGTACTTC. The encoded protein is CASSLEPAPYEQYF.

The V call is TRBV10-3, the J call TRBJ2-7; 10 bases align to TRBD2. V shed 1 base, J shed 3 bases, and the junction held 9 bases outside the gene matches. In germline, CDR1 is ENHRY, CDR2 SYGVKD. This CDR3 has 17 residues. Here the CDR3 reads CAISEFASGTSVYEQYF. CDR3 sequence (DNA): TGTGCCATCAGTGAGTTTGCGTCCGGGACTAGCGTCTACGAGCAGTACTTC.

The chain joins TRBV11-3 to TRBJ1-1; perhaps TRBD1 as D (6 bases). Between the trimmed V and J ends, which lost 5 bases and 6 bases, there was a span of 16 bases. The CDR3 length is 14 residues. The germline V gene encodes CDR1 SGHNT and CDR2 YENEEA. CDR3 region: CASSPGHLGAEAFF. CDR3 DNA: TGTGCCAGCAGCCCGGGACATTTGGGGGCTGAAGCTTTCTTT.

The genes are TRBV4-3 and TRBJ2-3, with 7 nucleotides matching TRBD2. Germline trimming cut 0 bases from V and 5 bases from J; bases unmatched to any gene: 11. CDR1 is LGHNA, CDR2 YSLEER, per germline. The CDR3 contains 17 residues. The CDR3, as DNA: TGCGCCAGCAGCCAAGATGTGGCGGGGGACGCAAGAGATACGCAGTATTTT. Protein: CASSQDVAGDARDTQYF.

This CDR3 reads CASRTLGRANVLTF. The CDR3 nucleotides read TGTGCCAGTAGGACTCTGGGGAGGGCCAACGTCCTGACTTTC. The chain is built from TRBV19 and TRBJ2-6; D is uncertain. V lost 6 bases to trimming and J lost 5 bases, with 11 bases between them. CDR1 is LNHDA, CDR2 SQIVND, per germline (reference sequence). This CDR3 has 14 residues.

The chain uses TRBV4-2 and TRBJ1-1, with TRBD1 as a possible D gene (5 bases). The ends were cut back, 2 bases at V and 3 bases at J, with 16 bases in the middle. Germline V gene sequence: CDR1 LGHNA, CDR2 YNFKEQ. The CDR3 is made up of 16 amino acids. The CDR3 is CASSQYILGGYTEAFF. The CDR3 DNA sequence: TGTGCCAGCAGCCAATACATACTGGGGGGTTACACTGAAGCTTTCTTT.

This clone was observed a single time. The chain has TRBV29-1 and TRBJ1-1; no definite D call. The CDR3 covers 10 residues. Germline loops: CDR1 SQVTM, CDR2 ANQGSEA. The V end was cut by 5 bases, the J end by 2 bases, with 3 bases between. The CDR3 nucleotides are TGCAGCGTTCCCAACACTGAAGCTTTCTTT. This encodes CSVPNTEAFF. Complete variable domain (other parts from reference TRBV29-1 and TRBJ1-1): SAVISQKPSRDICQRGTSLTIQCQVDSQVTMMFWYRQQPGQSLTLIATANQGSEATYESGFVIDKFPISRPNLTFSTLTVSNMSPEDSSIYLCSVPNTEAFFGQGTRLTVV.

The chain couples TRBV5-1 to TRBJ1-4; D perhaps matches TRBD1 (5 bases). Deletions cut 6 bases from V and 8 bases from J, with 14 bases between. Per germline, CDR1 SGHRS and CDR2 YFSETQ. The CDR3 contains 13 residues. The CDR3 is CASTPGTGEKLFF. For the CDR3, the DNA is TGCGCCAGCACCCCCGGGACGGGGGAAAAACTGTTTTTT.

The chain is built from TRBV7-2 and TRBJ1-6, with 11 bases identical to TRBD1. V shed 5 bases and J 10 bases; nucleotides not matched to a gene: 4. The CDR3 length is 14 residues. Germline CDR1 and CDR2: SGHTA and FQGNSA. CDR3 sequence: CASSAGQGESPLHF. For the CDR3, the DNA is TGTGCCAGCAGCGCGGGACAGGGGGAATCACCCCTCCACTTT.

The rearrangement links TRBV4-3 to TRBJ1-6; weak D call: TRBD1 (5 bases). Germline V lookup: CDR1 LGHNA, CDR2 YSLEER. Trimming stripped 1 base from V and 7 bases from J, with 14 bases between. The CDR3 has 16 residues. The DNA for the CDR3 is TGCGCCAGCAGCCAAGGGGACGCGGAGAGGAATTCACCCCTCCACTTT. Translating it yields CASSQGDAERNSPLHF.

The chain couples TRBV6-5 to TRBJ1-2; no firm D call. V was pared by 5 bases and J by 4 bases, with 17 bases between. The CDR3 sequence is 15 residues long. Germline V lookup: CDR1 MNHEY, CDR2 SVGAGI. The CDR3 reads CASSPTPGPSYGYTF. For the CDR3, the DNA is TGTGCCAGCAGTCCTACCCCCGGACCGTCCTATGGCTACACCTTC.

The chain joins TRBV9 to TRBJ2-7; the match to TRBD2 covers 8 bases. Germline values: CDR1 SGDLS, CDR2 YYNGEE. The CDR3 has 16 residues. The V gene end was trimmed by 3 bases and the J gene end by 4 bases; junction bases not matched to a gene: 12. CDR3 region: CASSAQEAGVRYEQYF. The CDR3 DNA reads TGTGCCAGCAGCGCCCAGGAAGCGGGAGTTAGATACGAGCAGTACTTC.